Presented here are 31 T cell receptor beta chains from one specimen sequenced in a study of blood T cells in healthy people across ages. Next came a second PCR, run for roughly 6 to 11 cycles, which used a sample-barcoded 5' primer along with a J-beta primer mix. TCRdb analysed the 5' RACE reads with MiXCR anew, one entry per CDR3 protein. The top ten hold around 2.1% of the sample, which has about 1.8 million distinct CDR3 sequences, around half seen once. What was sequenced was blood. Receptors were obtained from a woman aged 40-49 years in good health.

This clonotype is a singleton in its sample. This chain uses TRBV28 with TRBJ2-4; D call uncertain. V was clipped by 6 bases and J by 5 bases, with 20 bases between them. CDR1 MDHEN and CDR2 SYDVKM come from the germline V gene. The CDR3 contains 16 residues. CDR3: CASSYLIKGNQNIQYF. Written as DNA, the CDR3 is TGTGCCAGCAGCTACCTTATCAAGGGAAACCAAAACATTCAGTACTTC.

The chain carries TRBV20-1 and TRBJ2-7, with D possibly TRBD1 on 6 matching bases. Looked up from germline, CDR1 is DFQATT and CDR2 is SNEGSKA (reference sequence). This CDR3 is 14 amino acids long. V lost 5 bases and J lost 4, with 18 bases in between. CDR3 nucleotides: TGCAGTGCTGCAGGGGAACTAGTAGCTTACGAGCAGTACTTC. Translation: CSAAGELVAYEQYF.

This clonotype has a count of ten or more. The chain links TRBV4-3 to TRBJ2-5; no clear D gene. The CDR3 sequence is 15 residues long. The germline V gene has CDR1 LGHNA and CDR2 YSLEER. Trimming took 0 bases from V and 1 from J, leaving 9 bases between them. The CDR3 spells CASSQEVHSQETQYF. The CDR3 nucleotides read TGCGCCAGCAGCCAAGAGGTTCACAGCCAAGAGACCCAGTACTTC.

The table lists this clonotype with a few counts. The V call is TRBV20-1, the J call TRBJ2-5; the D gene is possibly TRBD2 (5 bases). The CDR3 spans 14 residues. Germline-derived CDR1 and CDR2 are DFQATT and SNEGSKA (reference sequence). The V and J ends lost 3 bases and 3 bases respectively, with 14 bases between them. The DNA of the CDR3 is TGCAGTGCTAGTATCTCGGCTAGCAAAGAGACCCAGTACTTC. It encodes CSASISASKETQYF.

The gene calls are TRBV4-1 and TRBJ2-6; D remains ambiguous. The ends were cut back, 1 base at V and 0 bases at J, with 7 bases in the middle. Germline V gives CDR1 MGHRA, CDR2 YSYEKL. The length of the CDR3 is 16 residues. This CDR3 reads CASSQVDNSGANVLTF. CDR3 coding DNA: TGCGCCAGCAGCCAAGTAGACAACTCTGGGGCCAACGTCCTGACTTTC.

This clonotype was seen only once. CDR3 sequence: CASSFRQGGNYEQYF. CDR3 sequence (DNA): TGTGCCAGCAGCTTTCGTCAGGGAGGTAACTACGAGCAGTACTTC. V gene TRBV5-4 combines with J gene TRBJ2-7; possibly TRBD2 for D (6 bases). The V gene lost 2 bases and the J gene lost 3 bases, with 15 bases spanning the gap. Germline V gene lookup returns CDR1 SGHNT and CDR2 YYREEE (reference sequence). The CDR3 is 15 residues long.

Many counts were recorded for this clonotype. The chain combines TRBV7-2 with TRBJ1-2; the D is unclear. This CDR3 is 13 amino acids long. The V gene's germline CDR1 is SGHTA and CDR2 FQGNSA. V was trimmed by 3 bases and J by 0 bases, leaving 5 bases between them. The CDR3 protein is CASSLDPNYGYTF. Written as DNA, the CDR3 is TGTGCCAGCAGCTTGGATCCTAACTATGGCTACACCTTC.

This chain joins TRBV29-1 and TRBJ1-2, with TRBD1 identical over 11 bases. The germline CDR1 and CDR2 sequences are SQVTM and ANQGSEA. J was trimmed by 0 bases and V by 2 bases; bases with no gene match: 8. The length of the CDR3 is 17 residues. The CDR3 loop reads CSVERVGQGGSNYGYTF. In DNA form, the CDR3 reads TGCAGCGTTGAAAGGGTGGGACAGGGGGGATCTAACTATGGCTACACCTTC.

The rearrangement joins TRBV29-1 to TRBJ1-2, with 9 bases fitting TRBD1. The CDR3 runs to 11 residues. The junction had 3 bases not matched to a gene; V was cut back by 5 bases and J by 8 bases. CDR1 and CDR2 from the germline V gene are SQVTM and ANQGSEA. The CDR3 here is CSVRTGDGYTF. Here the CDR3 DNA reads TGCAGCGTTCGGACAGGGGACGGCTACACCTTC.

This clonotype was found once. V gene TRBV6-5 combines with J gene TRBJ2-6; D possibly matches TRBD1 or TRBD2 (6 bases each). This CDR3 region has 18 residues. The germline CDR1 and CDR2 sequences are MNHEY and SVGAGI. Trimming cost V 7 bases and J 0 bases, with 19 bases left between them. The CDR3 coding sequence is TGTGCCAGCAAATTACTGGGGGGCCTTGGCTCTGGGGCCAACGTCCTGACTTTC. Encoded protein: CASKLLGGLGSGANVLTF.

V and J are TRBV2 and TRBJ2-3, with 10 bases lining up with TRBD2. V lost 7 bases and J lost 2; bases outside the gene matches: 6. CDR3 length: 15 amino acids. Germline assignment: CDR1 SNHLY and CDR2 FYNNEI. The CDR3, as DNA: TGTGCCAGCACAAAACTAGCGGGGAACACAGATACGCAGTATTTT. It specifies CASTKLAGNTDTQYF.

This clonotype was detected only a few times. V usage is TRBV20-1 and J usage is TRBJ2-4; 9 bases are shared with TRBD2. After removal of 2 bases from V and 3 bases from J, the junction contained 2 bases not matched to a gene. This CDR3 contains 14 residues. CDR1 DFQATT and CDR2 SNEGSKA come from the germline V gene (reference sequence). The CDR3 loop is CSARTSGRKNIQYF. The CDR3, as DNA: TGCAGTGCTAGAACTAGCGGGCGCAAAAACATTCAGTACTTC.

J is TRBJ2-1 and V is TRBV4-3; D is undetermined. V was trimmed by 4 bases and J by 0 bases, leaving 10 bases between them. Germline V gives CDR1 LGHNA, CDR2 YSLEER. CDR3 size: 15 residues. CDR3 sequence (DNA): TGCGCCAGCAGCCTCATCCTAAGCTCCTACAATGAGCAGTTCTTC. As protein: CASSLILSSYNEQFF.

The gene calls are TRBV2 and TRBJ1-5; D ambiguous. Germline V gene data show CDR1 as SNHLY and CDR2 as FYNNEI. With 6 bases removed from V and 3 bases from J, the gap between germline ends came to 12 bases. CDR3 length: 14 residues. The CDR3, as DNA: TGTGCCAGCAGGGTTTTGGGGAACAATCAGCCCCAGCATTTT. Protein sequence: CASRVLGNNQPQHF.

V usage is TRBV24-1 and J usage is TRBJ2-1; D unclear. The V gene's germline CDR1 is KGHDR and CDR2 SFDVKD. CDR3 length: 15 amino acids. The ends were cut back, 4 bases at V and 3 bases at J, with 12 bases in the middle. The CDR3 reads CATSDAAYVYNEQFF. As DNA, the CDR3 is TGTGCCACCAGTGACGCAGCATACGTCTACAATGAGCAGTTCTTC.

This chain connects TRBV19 to TRBJ1-5; 8 positions agree with TRBD1. Trimming removed 6 bases from V and 0 bases from J; junction bases left unmatched: 7. CDR1 is LNHDA and CDR2 is SQIVND in the germline V gene (reference sequence). This CDR3 is built from 16 residues. The CDR3 DNA reads as TGTGCCAGTAGGACCGGGACAGGTAATAGCAATCAGCCCCAGCATTTT. This sequence encodes CASRTGTGNSNQPQHF. Full variable domain (remainder filled in from reference TRBV19 and TRBJ1-5): DGGITQSPKYLFRKEGQNVTLSCEQNLNHDAMYWYRQDPGQGLRLIYYSQIVNDFQKGDIAEGYSVSREKKESFPLTVTSAQKNPTAFYLCASRTGTGNSNQPQHFGDGTRLSIL.

V gene TRBV7-9 combines with J gene TRBJ2-3, with D possibly being TRBD2 (6 bases). Germline V gives CDR1 SEHNR, CDR2 FQNEAQ (reference sequence). The V gene lost 2 bases and the J gene lost 5 bases, with 8 bases spanning the gap. This CDR3 is 13 amino acids long. The chain's CDR3 is CASSLWGEDTQYF. The CDR3 DNA is TGTGCCAGCAGCTTATGGGGGGAAGATACGCAGTATTTT.

This chain links TRBV12-3 or TRBV12-4 with TRBJ2-7; TRBD2 is a possible D gene (6 bases). The CDR3 loop spans 13 amino acids. V lost 5 bases and J 6 bases, leaving 14 bases between the germline ends. The CDR3 DNA follows: TGTGCCAGCAGTCCCCTTGGAGGGGTCGAGCAGTACTTC. It yields the protein CASSPLGGVEQYF.

This clonotype was seen a few times. The V and J genes are TRBV12-3 or TRBV12-4 and TRBJ2-5; TRBD2 matches at 7 bases. The CDR3 loop spans 16 amino acids. V was clipped by 2 bases and J by 3 bases; unmatched bases: 9. The CDR3: CASSLNLGGEEETQYF. The CDR3 nucleotides are TGTGCCAGCAGTTTAAATTTGGGGGGGGAAGAAGAGACCCAGTACTTC.

The V gene is TRBV6-5, the J gene TRBJ1-5; 8 bases map to TRBD1. The ends lost 6 bases at V and 4 bases at J; junction bases unmatched: 8. Germline CDR1 and CDR2: MNHEY and SVGAGI. The CDR3 covers 15 residues. The CDR3 sequence is CASSTDRGPNQPQHF. The CDR3 region has the DNA TGTGCCAGCAGCACTGACAGGGGCCCAAATCAGCCCCAGCATTTT.

The chain carries TRBV6-5 and TRBJ2-7; D is possibly TRBD1 or TRBD2 (5 bases each). The CDR3 contains 15 residues. With 6 bases removed from V and 0 bases from J, the gap between germline ends came to 15 bases. Germline values: CDR1 MNHEY, CDR2 SVGAGI. Here the CDR3 reads CASREWGSTSYEQYF. The DNA for the CDR3 is TGTGCCAGCAGAGAATGGGGGTCTACCTCCTACGAGCAGTACTTC.

This clonotype has just one count. CDR3 loop: CASSPLAGPHYEQYF. CDR3 bases: TGTGCCAGCAGTCCCCTAGCGGGACCACACTACGAGCAGTACTTC. The rearrangement joins TRBV6-2 or TRBV6-3 to TRBJ2-7, with 9 bases aligning to TRBD2. Unmatched junction bases numbered 8, after V lost 5 bases and J lost 3 bases. The CDR3 contains 15 residues. Per germline, CDR1 MNHEY and CDR2 SVGEGT.

This sequence joins TRBV6-2 or TRBV6-3 and TRBJ1-4, with TRBD1 as a possible D gene (5 bases). Trimming stripped 2 bases from V and 3 bases from J, with 13 bases between. The length of the CDR3 is 16 residues. CDR1 is MNHEY, CDR2 SVGEGT, per germline. The CDR3 region is CASSYVRGASNEKLFF. For the CDR3, the DNA is TGTGCCAGCAGTTACGTCCGGGGCGCGTCTAATGAAAAACTGTTTTTT.

This rearrangement joins TRBV7-2 to TRBJ2-3; TRBD1 is a possible D gene (5 bases). V lost 5 bases and J 8 bases, leaving 14 bases between the germline ends. The CDR3 runs to 13 residues. Germline assignment: CDR1 SGHTA and CDR2 FQGNSA. In nucleotides, the CDR3 is TGTGCCAGCAGCGTCCGGCGGACAAGTACGCAGTATTTT. It encodes CASSVRRTSTQYF.

This sequence joins TRBV7-2 and TRBJ2-5; no clear D gene. Looked up from germline, CDR1 is SGHTA and CDR2 is FQGNSA. Trimming pared 5 bases from V and 3 bases from J, leaving 10 bases between. The CDR3 has 13 amino acids. CDR3 nucleotides: TGTGCCAGCAGCCCCGCGATGGAAGAGACCCAGTACTTC. The encoded protein is CASSPAMEETQYF.

This clonotype was counted only a few times. The chain recombines TRBV6-5 with TRBJ1-2; TRBD1 matches at 10 bases. CDR3 size: 22 residues. Germline V CDR1 and CDR2: MNHEY, SVGAGI. V shed 2 bases and J 4 bases; nucleotides not matched to a gene: 25. The CDR3 bases are TGTGCCAGCAGTTACGCTCATGGGCAGTCGGGACAGGGGTTGCAGCCGATCTATGGCTACACCTTC. This encodes CASSYAHGQSGQGLQPIYGYTF.

The V and J genes are TRBV6-5 and TRBJ1-2, with 8 positions matching TRBD1. This CDR3 spans 15 amino acids. Germline CDR1 and CDR2: MNHEY and SVGAGI. J lost 6 bases, V lost 2 bases, and 8 bases had no gene match. CDR3 nucleotides: TGTGCCAGCAGTTACACGACAGGGGATGGGAATGGCTACACCTTC. As protein: CASSYTTGDGNGYTF.

The chain carries TRBV6-6 and TRBJ2-7; D may be TRBD1 (5 bases). The assigned J gene may be wrong: the sequence end matches TRBJ2-4 better. Looked up from germline, CDR1 is MNHNY and CDR2 is SVGAGI (reference sequence). The CDR3 totals 14 residues. The CDR3 protein is CASGNSADRGIQYF. CDR3 DNA sequence: TGTGCCAGCGGAAACAGCGCAGACAGAGGCATTCAGTACTTC.

V and J are TRBV20-1 and TRBJ2-5; 16 bases fit TRBD2. CDR3 length equals 13 residues. CDR1 and CDR2 from the germline V gene are DFQATT and SNEGSKA (reference sequence). V shed 4 bases and J 11 bases; nucleotides not matched to a gene: 4. Written as DNA, the CDR3 is TGCAGTGCTACGGGACTAGCGGGGGGGGGGCAGTACTTC. Residues: CSATGLAGGGQYF.

V gene TRBV20-1 combines with J gene TRBJ1-2, with D unresolved. Per germline, CDR1 DFQATT and CDR2 SNEGSKA (reference sequence). This CDR3 is built from 17 residues. With 8 bases removed from V and 2 bases from J, the gap between germline ends came to 27 bases. The CDR3 loop is CSPPESYPGVRNYGYTF. The CDR3 region has the DNA TGCAGTCCCCCAGAATCCTATCCCGGAGTACGCAACTATGGCTACACCTTC.

This chain connects TRBV29-1 to TRBJ2-3; 10 positions agree with TRBD2. The V gene's germline CDR1 is SQVTM and CDR2 ANQGSEA. The length of the CDR3 is 19 residues. The trim removed 3 bases at V and 7 bases at J, leaving 22 bases unmatched. The CDR3 DNA reads TGCAGCGTTGACGAGCCCCAGCGGGGGGGACCATCTGGGATCAATACGCAGTATTTT. This gives the protein CSVDEPQRGGPSGINTQYF.